This TCR beta chain was documented in a study of human T cells and chemical hapten exposure. This CDR3 comprises 15 residues. V was pared by 3 bases and J by 3 bases, with 5 bases of the junction left unmatched. The germline V gene encodes CDR1 ENHRY and CDR2 SYGVKD. MiXCR, run by TCRdb on the RACE reads, gives a single entry per CDR3 protein. The table includes some 51,000 distinct CDR3 sequences, around a tenth detected once. Time point described: pre-sensitization, week 0. The treatment: therapeutic diphenylcyclopropenone sensitization with weekly scalp DPC. The chain combines TRBV10-3 with TRBJ2-3; 8 bases align to TRBD1. The receptor comes from a woman in her forties with alopecia areata. Some clones in this sample may be carry-over from other donors' samples. Sequenced here: whole blood, sampled in connection with sensitization to the hapten diphenylcyclopropenone (DPC). The CDR3 bases are TGTGCCATCAGTGACGCAGGGGGCAAAACAGATACGCAGTATTTT. Amino acid sequence: CAISDAGGKTDTQYF.